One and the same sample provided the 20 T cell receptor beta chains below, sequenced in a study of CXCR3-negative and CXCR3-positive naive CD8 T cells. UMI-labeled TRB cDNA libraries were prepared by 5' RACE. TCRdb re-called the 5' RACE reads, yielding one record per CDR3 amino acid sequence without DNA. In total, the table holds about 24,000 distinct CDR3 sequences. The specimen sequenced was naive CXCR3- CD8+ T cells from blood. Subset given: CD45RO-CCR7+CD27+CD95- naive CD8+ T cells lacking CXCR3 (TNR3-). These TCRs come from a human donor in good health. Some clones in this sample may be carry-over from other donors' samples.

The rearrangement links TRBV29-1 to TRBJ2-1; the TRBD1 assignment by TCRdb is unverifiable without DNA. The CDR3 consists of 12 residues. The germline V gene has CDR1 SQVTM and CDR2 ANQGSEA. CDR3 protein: CSFRDRHDEQFF.

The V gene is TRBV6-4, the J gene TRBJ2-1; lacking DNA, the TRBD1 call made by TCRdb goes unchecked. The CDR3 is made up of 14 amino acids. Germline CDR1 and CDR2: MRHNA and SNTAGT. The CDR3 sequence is CASSDSPGPNEQFF.

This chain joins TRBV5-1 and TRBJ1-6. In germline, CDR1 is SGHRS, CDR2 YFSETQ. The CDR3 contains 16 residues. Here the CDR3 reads CASSLGRSFYNSPLHF.

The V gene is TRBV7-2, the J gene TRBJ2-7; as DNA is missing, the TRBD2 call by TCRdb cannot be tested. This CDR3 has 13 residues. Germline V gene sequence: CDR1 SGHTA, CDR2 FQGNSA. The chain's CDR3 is CASSSGLAGEQYF.

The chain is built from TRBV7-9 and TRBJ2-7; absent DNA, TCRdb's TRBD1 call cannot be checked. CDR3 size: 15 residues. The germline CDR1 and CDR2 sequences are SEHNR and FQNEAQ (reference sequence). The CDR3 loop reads CASSPKTGVLYEQYF. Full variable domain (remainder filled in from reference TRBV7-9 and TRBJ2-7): DTGVSQNPRHKITKRGQNVTFRCDPISEHNRLYWYRQTLGQGPEFLTYFQNEAQLEKSRLLSDRFSAERPKGSFSTLEIQRTEQGDSAMYLCASSPKTGVLYEQYFGPGTRLTVT.

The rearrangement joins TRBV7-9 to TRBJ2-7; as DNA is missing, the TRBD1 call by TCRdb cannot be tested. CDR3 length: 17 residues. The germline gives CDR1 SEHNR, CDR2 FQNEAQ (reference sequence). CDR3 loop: CASSLAGQGTPSYEQYF.

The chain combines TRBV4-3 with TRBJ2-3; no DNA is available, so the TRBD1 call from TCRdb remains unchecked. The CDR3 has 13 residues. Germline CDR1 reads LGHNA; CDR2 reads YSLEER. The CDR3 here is CASSTGGTDTQYF.

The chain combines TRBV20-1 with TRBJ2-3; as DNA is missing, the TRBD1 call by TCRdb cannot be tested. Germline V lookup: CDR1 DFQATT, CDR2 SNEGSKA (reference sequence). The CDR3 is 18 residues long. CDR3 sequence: CSASDRGRGPFSTDTQYF.

CDR3 amino acids: CASSQPGNEQFF. The chain combines TRBV6-2 or TRBV6-3 with TRBJ2-1; TCRdb names TRBD1, which stays unverified in the absence of DNA. Germline V gene data show CDR1 as MNHEY and CDR2 as SVGEGT. CDR3 size: 12 residues.

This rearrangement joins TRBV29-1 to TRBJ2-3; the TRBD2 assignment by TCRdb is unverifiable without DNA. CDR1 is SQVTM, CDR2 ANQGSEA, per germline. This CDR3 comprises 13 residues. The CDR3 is CSVEDPSSDTQYF.

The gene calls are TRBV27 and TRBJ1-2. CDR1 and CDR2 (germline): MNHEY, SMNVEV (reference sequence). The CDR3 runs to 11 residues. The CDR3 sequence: CASRGTYGYTF.

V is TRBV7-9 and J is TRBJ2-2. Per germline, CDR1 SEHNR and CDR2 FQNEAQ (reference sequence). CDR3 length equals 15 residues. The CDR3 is CASSPQQANTGELFF.

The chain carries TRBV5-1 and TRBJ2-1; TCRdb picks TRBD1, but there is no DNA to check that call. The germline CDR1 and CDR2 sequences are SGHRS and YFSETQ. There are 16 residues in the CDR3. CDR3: CASSLVGQGAYNEQFF.

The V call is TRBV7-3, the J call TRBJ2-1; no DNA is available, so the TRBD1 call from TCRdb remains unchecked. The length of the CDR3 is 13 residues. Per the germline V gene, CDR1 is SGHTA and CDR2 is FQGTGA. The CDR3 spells CASSSDQGYEQFF. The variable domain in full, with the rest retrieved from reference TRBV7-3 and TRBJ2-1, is GAGVSQTPSNKVTEKGKYVELRCDPISGHTALYWYRQSLGQGPEFLIYFQGTGAADDSGLPNDRFFAVRPEGSVSTLKIQRTERGDSAVYLCASSSDQGYEQFFGPGTRLTVL.

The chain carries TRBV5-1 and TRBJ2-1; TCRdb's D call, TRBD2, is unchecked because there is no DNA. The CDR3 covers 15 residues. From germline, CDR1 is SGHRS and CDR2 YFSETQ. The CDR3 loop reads CASSLGIGGYNEQFF.

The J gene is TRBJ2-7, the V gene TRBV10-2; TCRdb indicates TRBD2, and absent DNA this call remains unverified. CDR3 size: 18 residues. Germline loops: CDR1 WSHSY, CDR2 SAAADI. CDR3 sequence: CASLPSNLKGASSYEQYF.

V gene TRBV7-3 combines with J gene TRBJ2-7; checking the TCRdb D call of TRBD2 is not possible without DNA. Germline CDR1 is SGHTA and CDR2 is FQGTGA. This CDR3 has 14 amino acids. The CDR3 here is CASSLTSDPYEQYF. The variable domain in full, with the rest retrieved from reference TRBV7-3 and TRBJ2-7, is GAGVSQTPSNKVTEKGKYVELRCDPISGHTALYWYRQSLGQGPEFLIYFQGTGAADDSGLPNDRFFAVRPEGSVSTLKIQRTERGDSAVYLCASSLTSDPYEQYFGPGTRLTVT.

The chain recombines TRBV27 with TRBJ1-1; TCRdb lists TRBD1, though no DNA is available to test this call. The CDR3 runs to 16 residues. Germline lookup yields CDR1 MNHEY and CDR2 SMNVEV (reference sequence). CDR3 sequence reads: CASSVGRFLGYTEAFF.

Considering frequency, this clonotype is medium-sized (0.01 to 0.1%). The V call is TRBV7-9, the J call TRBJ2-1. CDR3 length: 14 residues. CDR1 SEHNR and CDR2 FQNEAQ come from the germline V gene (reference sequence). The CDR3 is CATQSGLTADEQFF.

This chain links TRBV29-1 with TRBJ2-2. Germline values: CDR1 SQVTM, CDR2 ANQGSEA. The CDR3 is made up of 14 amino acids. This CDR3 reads CSVSKWGNTGELFF.